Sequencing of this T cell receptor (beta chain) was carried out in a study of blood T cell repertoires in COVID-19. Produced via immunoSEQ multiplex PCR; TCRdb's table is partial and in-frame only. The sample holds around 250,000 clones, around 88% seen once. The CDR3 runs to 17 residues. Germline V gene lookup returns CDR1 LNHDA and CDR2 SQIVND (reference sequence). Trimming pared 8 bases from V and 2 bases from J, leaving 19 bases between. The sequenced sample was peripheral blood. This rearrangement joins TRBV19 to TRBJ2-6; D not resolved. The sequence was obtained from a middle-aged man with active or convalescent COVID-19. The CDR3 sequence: CASAAGYIGPGANVLTF. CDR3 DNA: TGTGCCAGTGCGGCCGGGTACATTGGCCCTGGGGCCAACGTCCTGACTTTC.